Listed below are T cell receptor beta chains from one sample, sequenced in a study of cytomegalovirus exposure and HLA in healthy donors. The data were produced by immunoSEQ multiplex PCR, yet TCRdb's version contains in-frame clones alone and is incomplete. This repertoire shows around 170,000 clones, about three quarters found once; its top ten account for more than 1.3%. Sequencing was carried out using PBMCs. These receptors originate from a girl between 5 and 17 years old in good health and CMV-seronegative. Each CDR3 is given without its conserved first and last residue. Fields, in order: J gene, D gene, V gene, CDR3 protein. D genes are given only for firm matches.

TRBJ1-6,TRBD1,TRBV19,ASSDRGSGGSPLH
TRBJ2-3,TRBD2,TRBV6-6,ASSYSSSGGPY
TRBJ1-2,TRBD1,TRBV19,ASRLAGGVGYT
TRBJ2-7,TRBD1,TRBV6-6,ASSYRQGRSDEQY
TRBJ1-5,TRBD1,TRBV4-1,ASSKGQGRNQPQH
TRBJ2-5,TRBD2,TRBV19,ASTPSGGTTQY
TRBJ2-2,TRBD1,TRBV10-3,AIAPSEGRGGPNTGELF
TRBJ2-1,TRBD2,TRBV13,ASSFGTSASSYNEQF
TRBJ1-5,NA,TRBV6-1,ASTLLTNQPQH
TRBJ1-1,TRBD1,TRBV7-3,ASSPGQRNTEAF
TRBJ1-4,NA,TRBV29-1,SVGGQDEKLF
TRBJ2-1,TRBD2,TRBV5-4,ASSSHGTSIYNEQF
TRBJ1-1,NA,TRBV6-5,ASRYRETAF
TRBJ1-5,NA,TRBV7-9,ASSLARVGGNQPQH
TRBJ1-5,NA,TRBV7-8,ASSPGQFGSNQPQH
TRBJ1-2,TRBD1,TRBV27,ASSPGDRVYGYT
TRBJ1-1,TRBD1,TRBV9,ASSPGQPNTEAF
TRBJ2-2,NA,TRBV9,ASTGVGGYTGELF
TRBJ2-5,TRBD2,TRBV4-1,ASSQGGLADETQY
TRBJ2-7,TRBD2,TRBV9,ASSPSGGGLYEQY
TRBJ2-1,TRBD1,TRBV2,ASSVSGGNEQF
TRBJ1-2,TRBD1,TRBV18,ASSPRDSTLVYGYT
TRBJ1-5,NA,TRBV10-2,ASSEAGRTYQPQH
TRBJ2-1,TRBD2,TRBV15,ATSRATSGGNEQF
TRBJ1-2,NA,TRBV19,ASRSDGYT
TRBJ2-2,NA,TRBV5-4,ASSSGGLTGELF
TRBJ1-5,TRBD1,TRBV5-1,ASSPGLGTGLSEIQPQH
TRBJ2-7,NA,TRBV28,ASSLVGGLHEQY
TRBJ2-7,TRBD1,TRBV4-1,ASSQGRTGSNYEQY
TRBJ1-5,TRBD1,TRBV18,ASSPMGQSGQPQH
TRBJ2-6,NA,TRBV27,ASRQRLSGANVLT
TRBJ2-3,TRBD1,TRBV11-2,ASSLTGQSTDTQY
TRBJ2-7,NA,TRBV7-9,ASSLGTAGVGEQY
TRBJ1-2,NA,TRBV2,ASSETGYDYGYT
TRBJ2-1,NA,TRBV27,ASWAPEGNEQF
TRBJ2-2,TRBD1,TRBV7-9,ASSFSGTGMTGELF
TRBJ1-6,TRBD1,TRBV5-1,ASSLELGQGNSPLH
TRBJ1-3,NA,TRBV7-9,ASSLDPGGLKPGNTIY
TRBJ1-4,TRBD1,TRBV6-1,ASSGHGTGDEKLF
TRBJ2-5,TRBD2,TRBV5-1,ASSWVPAGPRGTQY
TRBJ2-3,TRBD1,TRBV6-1,ASTLTGGDTQY
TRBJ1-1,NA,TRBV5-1,ASSLGENTEAF
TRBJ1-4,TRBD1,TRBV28,ASSPPGGRRNEKLF
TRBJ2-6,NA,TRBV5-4,ASSLNMIGGSGANVLT
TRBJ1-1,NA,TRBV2,ASVENMNTEAF
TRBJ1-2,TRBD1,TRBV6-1,ASRTGLNYGYT
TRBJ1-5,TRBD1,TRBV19,ASSQGQQSNQPQH
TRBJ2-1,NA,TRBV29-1,SAAYNEQF
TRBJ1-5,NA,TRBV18,ASSPRLDQPQH
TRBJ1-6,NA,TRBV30,AWMQETYNSPLH
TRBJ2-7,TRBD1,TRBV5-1,ASSNRQGPGEQY
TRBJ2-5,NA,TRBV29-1,SVETTVHQETQY
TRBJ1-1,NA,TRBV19,ASSIPRRGPEAF
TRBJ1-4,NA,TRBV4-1,ASSQNGAGRNEKLF
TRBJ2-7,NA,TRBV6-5,ASSYLSEQY
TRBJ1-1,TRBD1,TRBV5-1,ASSLEQGATEAF
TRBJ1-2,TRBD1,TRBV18,ASSQTLDRGAYGYT
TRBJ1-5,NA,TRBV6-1,ASSELYGPGEEPQH